This T cell receptor beta chain was documented in a study of regulatory T cells. The study's findings and limits: Hydrophobic residues at CDR3 positions 6 and 7 were enriched in conventional CD4+ T cells of CD3G-deficient patients.

This clone was seen a few times. No antigen is known for it. The primer mix had 52 TRBV and 13 TRBJ primers. Assay: immunoSEQ multiplex PCR; the TCRdb copy retains only in-frame clones and omits some. The sample lists approximately 40,000 clones, 75% to 90% seen once, with approximately 2.4% in the top ten. This clonotype was obtained from a person between 18 and 30 years old with CD3G deficiency. The source material was conventional CD4+ T cells sorted from blood.

Here the CDR3 DNA reads TGTGCCATCAGTGGGAGCAGGGGAGGCGAGCAGTACTTC. This encodes CAISGSRGGEQYF. The V and J genes are TRBV10-3 and TRBJ2-7; perhaps D is TRBD1 or TRBD2 (6 bases each). Deletions cut 4 bases from V and 6 bases from J, with 13 bases between. This CDR3 comprises 13 residues. Looked up from germline, CDR1 is ENHRY and CDR2 is SYGVKD.